The rows below give T cell receptor beta chains drawn from one sample of a study of T cells in tuberculosis. Sequencing was performed with immunoSEQ multiplex PCR; in TCRdb, only in-frame clones are kept and a portion is missing. The sample lists about 58,000 clones, around 90% occurring once. The sample comprised CD1b-GMM tetramer-negative cells sorted from PBMCs. The receptors come from an adult woman with latent tuberculosis. Each CDR3 is given with its conserved first and last residue. D genes are given only for firm matches. Only some rows state a clone size, as once, few, many or a class for expanded clones.

v_gene	abundance	d_gene	j_gene	CDR3aa	CDR3nt
TRBV7-8	NA	NA	TRBJ1-5	CASSSYSNQPQHF	TGTGCCAGCAGCTCTTATAGCAATCAGCCCCAGCATTTT
TRBV28	NA	NA	TRBJ1-1	CASSPHYPPGHWAFF	TGTGCCAGCAGTCCTCATTATCCCCCCGGTCATTGGGCTTTCTTT
TRBV28	NA	TRBD2	TRBJ2-7	CASSLLAGGPYEQYF	TGTGCCAGCAGTCTACTAGCGGGGGGGCCCTACGAGCAGTACTTC
TRBV7-9	NA	NA	TRBJ2-7	CASSYSEGLSSYEQYF	TGTGCCAGCAGCTACTCGGAGGGCTTAAGCTCCTACGAGCAGTACTTC
TRBV10-3	NA	TRBD2	TRBJ2-7	CAITPGLAGGEQYF	TGTGCCATCACCCCGGGACTAGCGGGAGGGGAGCAGTACTTC
TRBV6-1	NA	NA	TRBJ1-1	CASSEGGTEAFF	TGTGCCAGCAGTGAGGGGGGTACTGAAGCTTTCTTT
TRBV19	NA	TRBD1	TRBJ2-1	CASSTPGQGTRGQFF	TGTGCCAGTAGTACTCCGGGACAGGGAACTCGGGGGCAGTTCTTC
TRBV15	NA	TRBD1	TRBJ1-4	CATSRNRDRGGKLFF	TGTGCCACCAGCAGGAACCGGGACAGGGGGGGAAAACTGTTTTTT
TRBV19	NA	TRBD1	TRBJ1-2	CASSAGTGAPYGYTF	TGTGCCAGTAGTGCTGGGACAGGGGCTCCGTATGGCTACACCTTC
TRBV27	few	TRBD1	TRBJ1-6	CASSLFLRTGDNSPLHF	TGTGCCAGCAGTTTATTCCTCAGAACAGGGGATAATTCACCCCTCCACTTT
TRBV19	NA	TRBD1	TRBJ1-6	CASSRDRPPNSPLHF	TGTGCCAGTTCCCGGGACAGGCCGCCGAATTCACCCCTCCACTTT
TRBV29-1	once	NA	TRBJ2-5	CSVDPVGESETQYF	TGCAGCGTTGACCCGGTAGGAGAGTCTGAGACCCAGTACTTC
TRBV2	NA	TRBD2	TRBJ2-5	CASRVLAGGPRGETQYF	TGTGCCAGCAGGGTACTAGCGGGAGGGCCGAGGGGAGAGACCCAGTACTTC
TRBV6-4	NA	TRBD2	TRBJ2-1	CASSDSGGSSNEQFF	TGTGCCAGCAGTGATAGCGGGGGAAGTAGCAATGAGCAGTTCTTC
TRBV14	NA	NA	TRBJ2-2	CASSHPRSDKNTGELFF	TGTGCCAGCAGCCACCCCAGATCCGATAAGAACACCGGGGAGCTGTTTTTT
TRBV2	NA	NA	TRBJ1-1	CASSDLQGTEAFF	TGTGCCAGCAGTGATCTCCAGGGGACTGAAGCTTTCTTT
TRBV25-1	NA	TRBD2	TRBJ2-2	CASRIAGPVDTGELFF	TGTGCCAGCAGGATAGCGGGGCCTGTGGATACCGGGGAGCTGTTTTTT
TRBV7-2	NA	TRBD2	TRBJ2-3	CASSLRLAGADTQYF	TGTGCCAGCAGCTTACGACTAGCGGGAGCGGATACGCAGTATTTT
TRBV20-1	NA	NA	TRBJ2-7	CSATRGYEQYF	TGCAGTGCTACTCGGGGATACGAGCAGTACTTC
TRBV4-3	NA	TRBD2	TRBJ2-7	CASSQGGGKAYEQYF	TGCGCCAGCAGCCAAGGGGGGGGTAAGGCTTACGAGCAGTACTTC
TRBV29-1	NA	NA	TRBJ1-3	CSVGGYSGNTIYF	TGCAGCGTTGGCGGGTACTCTGGAAACACCATATATTTT
TRBV5-1	NA	TRBD1	TRBJ2-5	CASSLTGGGETQYF	TGCGCCAGCAGCTTGACAGGGGGCGGAGAGACCCAGTACTTC
TRBV19	NA	NA	TRBJ2-4	CASSTLIAKNIQYF	TGTGCCAGTAGTACACTTATAGCCAAAAACATTCAGTACTTC
TRBV6-1	NA	NA	TRBJ1-3	CASSALPGNTIYF	TGTGCCAGCAGTGCCCTCCCTGGAAACACCATATATTTT
TRBV2	NA	TRBD2	TRBJ2-7	CASRVAGLSYEQYF	TGTGCCAGCCGGGTAGCGGGACTCTCCTACGAGCAGTACTTC
TRBV18	NA	TRBD2	TRBJ2-1	CASSPGLAGNEQFF	TGTGCCAGCTCACCGGGACTAGCGGGGAATGAGCAGTTCTTC
TRBV6-1	NA	NA	TRBJ1-1	CASKTGLNTEAFF	TGTGCCAGCAAAACAGGGCTGAACACTGAAGCTTTCTTT
TRBV29-1	NA	NA	TRBJ2-1	CSVGRTYYNEQFF	TGCAGCGTTGGGAGGACTTACTACAATGAGCAGTTCTTC
TRBV6-5	NA	NA	TRBJ2-1	CASSYNSRVFF	TGTGCCAGCAGTTACAACTCGCGCGTTTTCTTC
TRBV15	NA	NA	TRBJ1-5	CATSRDNSYSNQPQHF	TGTGCCACCAGCAGAGATAACAGCTATAGCAATCAGCCCCAGCATTTT
TRBV5-4	NA	TRBD2	TRBJ2-3	CASSPRLAGGLDTQYF	TGTGCCAGCAGCCCTCGACTAGCGGGAGGGCTAGATACGCAGTATTTT
TRBV19	NA	NA	TRBJ2-1	CASSSPGTRTNEQFF	TGTGCCAGTAGTTCCCCCGGGACAAGAACCAATGAGCAGTTCTTC
TRBV4-2	NA	TRBD1	TRBJ1-4	CASSQTHYRGTNEKLFF	TGTGCCAGCAGCCAAACCCATTACAGGGGTACTAATGAAAAACTGTTTTTT
TRBV7-9	NA	TRBD1	TRBJ1-2	CASSSELRGGEDGYTF	TGTGCCAGCAGCTCAGAACTCAGAGGGGGCGAGGATGGCTACACCTTC
TRBV30	NA	NA	TRBJ1-4	CAWSVLLQGGVREKLFF	TGTGCCTGGAGTGTACTCTTACAGGGAGGGGTGAGGGAAAAACTGTTTTTT
TRBV19	NA	NA	TRBJ1-5	CASRSGWNQPQHF	TGTGCCAGTAGGTCGGGTTGGAATCAGCCCCAGCATTTT
TRBV20-1	NA	NA	TRBJ2-7	CSASQTYEQYF	TGCAGTGCTAGCCAGACCTACGAGCAGTACTTC
TRBV4-3	NA	NA	TRBJ1-6	CASSQDLTTPPLHF	TGCGCCAGCAGCCAAGATCTTACTACCCCACCCCTCCACTTT
TRBV29-1	once	TRBD1	TRBJ1-2	CSGGQGSYGYTF	TGCAGCGGCGGACAGGGGAGCTATGGCTACACCTTC
TRBV5-6	few	NA	TRBJ2-2	CASSLVRQNTGELFF	TGTGCCAGCAGCTTGGTGAGACAAAACACCGGGGAGCTGTTTTTT
TRBV19	NA	NA	TRBJ2-2	CASSMLGPGELFF	TGTGCCAGTAGTATGCTTGGGCCCGGGGAGCTGTTTTTT
TRBV7-9	NA	NA	TRBJ2-7	CASSLAGQYYEQYF	TGTGCCAGCAGCTTGGCCGGACAATACTACGAGCAGTACTTC
TRBV29-1	NA	TRBD1	TRBJ1-1	CSVDRTGRNTEAFF	TGCAGCGTTGATCGGACAGGAAGGAACACTGAAGCTTTCTTT
TRBV4-3	NA	NA	TRBJ1-1	CASSQDRGPGAEAFF	TGCGCCAGCAGCCAAGATCGGGGCCCGGGGGCTGAAGCTTTCTTT
TRBV6-1	NA	NA	TRBJ2-7	CATRAGNEQYF	TGTGCCACCCGGGCAGGGAACGAGCAGTACTTC
TRBV28	NA	NA	TRBJ1-1	CASSRGGTEAFF	TGTGCCAGCAGTCGAGGGGGTACTGAAGCTTTCTTT
TRBV11-2	NA	TRBD1	TRBJ1-3	CASSGPGTGSGNTIYF	TGTGCCAGCAGCGGTCCCGGGACAGGGTCAGGAAACACCATATATTTT
TRBV19	NA	NA	TRBJ1-2	CASRNRELSQGCTF	TGTGCCAGCCGAAACAGGGAGTTAAGTCAGGGCTGCACCTTC
TRBV5-6	NA	NA	TRBJ2-5	CASSLEGVAETQYF	TGTGCCAGCAGCTTGGAAGGGGTGGCAGAGACCCAGTACTTC
TRBV19	once	NA	TRBJ1-2	CASSTGGFREGYTF	TGTGCCAGTAGCACCGGGGGGTTTCGGGAAGGCTACACCTTC
TRBV9	NA	NA	TRBJ2-3	CASSEGGGASTDTQYF	TGTGCCAGCAGCGAGGGTGGGGGGGCCAGCACAGATACGCAGTATTTT
TRBV4-2	medium-sized	TRBD2	TRBJ2-3	CASSRLAGEGADTQYF	TGTGCCAGCAGTAGATTAGCGGGAGAAGGGGCAGATACGCAGTATTTT
TRBV21-1	NA	NA	TRBJ2-5	CASSEAGVEETQYF	TGTGCCAGCAGCGAAGCGGGAGTCGAGGAGACCCAGTACTTC